The T cell receptor (beta chain) described here comes from a study of blood T cell repertoires in COVID-19. Study summary: The origin of the acute and convalescent COVID-19 samples was the United States, Italy and Spain. Nucleic acid was either cDNA or gDNA, and it came from T cells, B-cell-depleted T cells, or PBMCs.

V lost 1 base and J 10 bases, leaving 16 bases between the germline ends. Germline CDR1 and CDR2: KGHDR and SFDVKD. CDR3 size: 15 residues. Original processing notes: It was from reference gene primer amplification that nucleated cell counts were estimated. The data were produced by immunoSEQ multiplex PCR, yet TCRdb's version contains in-frame clones alone and is incomplete. V, J and clone size reflect that table, while D and trimming were determined from the DNA. The table records tens of thousands of clones, around 87% of them present only once. This chain joins TRBV24-1 and TRBJ2-1; weak D call: TRBD1 (6 bases). The clonotype comes from a man aged 45-65 years with acute or convalescent COVID-19. The sequenced material came from peripheral blood. CDR3 sequence: CATSDLQGQGPEQFF. The CDR3 DNA sequence: TGTGCCACCAGTGATTTACAGGGCCAGGGGCCCGAGCAGTTCTTC.